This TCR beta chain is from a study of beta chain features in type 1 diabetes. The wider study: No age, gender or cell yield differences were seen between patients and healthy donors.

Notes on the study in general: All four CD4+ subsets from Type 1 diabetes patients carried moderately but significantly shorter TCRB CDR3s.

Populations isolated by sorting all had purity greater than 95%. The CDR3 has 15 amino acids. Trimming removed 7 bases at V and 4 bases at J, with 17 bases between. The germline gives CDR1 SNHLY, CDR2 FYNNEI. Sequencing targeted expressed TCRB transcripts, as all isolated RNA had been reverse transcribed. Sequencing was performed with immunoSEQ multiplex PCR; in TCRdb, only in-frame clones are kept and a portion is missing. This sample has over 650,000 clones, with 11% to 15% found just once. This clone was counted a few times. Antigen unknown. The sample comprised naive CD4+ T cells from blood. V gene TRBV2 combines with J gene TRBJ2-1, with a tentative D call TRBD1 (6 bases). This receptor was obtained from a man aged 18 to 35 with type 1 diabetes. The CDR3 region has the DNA TGTGCCAGCATCTCAACAGGGTTAGGATACAATGAGCAGTTCTTC. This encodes CASISTGLGYNEQFF.